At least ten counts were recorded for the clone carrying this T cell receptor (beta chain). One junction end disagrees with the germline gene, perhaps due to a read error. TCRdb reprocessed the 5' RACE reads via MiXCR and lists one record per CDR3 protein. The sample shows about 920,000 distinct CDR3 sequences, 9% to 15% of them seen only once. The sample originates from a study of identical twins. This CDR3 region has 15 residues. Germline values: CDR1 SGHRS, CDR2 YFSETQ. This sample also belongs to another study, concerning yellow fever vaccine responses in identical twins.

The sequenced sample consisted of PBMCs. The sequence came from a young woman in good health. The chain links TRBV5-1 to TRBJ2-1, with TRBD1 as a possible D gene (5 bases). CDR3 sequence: CASSLVQGPYNEQFF. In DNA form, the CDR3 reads TGTGCCAGCAGCTTAGTCCAGGGTCCTTACAATGAGCAGTTCTTC.